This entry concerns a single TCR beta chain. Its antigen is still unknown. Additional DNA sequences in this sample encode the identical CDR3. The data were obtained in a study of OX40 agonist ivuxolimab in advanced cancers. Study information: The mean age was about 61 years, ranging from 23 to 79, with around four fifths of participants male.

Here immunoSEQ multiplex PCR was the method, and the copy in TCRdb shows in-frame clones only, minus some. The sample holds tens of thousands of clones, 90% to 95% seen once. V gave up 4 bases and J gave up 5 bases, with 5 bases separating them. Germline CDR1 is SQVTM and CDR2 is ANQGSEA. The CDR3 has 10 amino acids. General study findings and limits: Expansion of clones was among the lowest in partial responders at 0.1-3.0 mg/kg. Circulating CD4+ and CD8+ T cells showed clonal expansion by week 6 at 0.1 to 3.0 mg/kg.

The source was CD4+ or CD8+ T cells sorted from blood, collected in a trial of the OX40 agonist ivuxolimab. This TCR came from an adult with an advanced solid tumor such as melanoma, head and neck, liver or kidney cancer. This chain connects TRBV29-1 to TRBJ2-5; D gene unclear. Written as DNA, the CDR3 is TGCAGCGTTGGAGGCGAGACCCAGTACTTC. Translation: CSVGGETQYF.